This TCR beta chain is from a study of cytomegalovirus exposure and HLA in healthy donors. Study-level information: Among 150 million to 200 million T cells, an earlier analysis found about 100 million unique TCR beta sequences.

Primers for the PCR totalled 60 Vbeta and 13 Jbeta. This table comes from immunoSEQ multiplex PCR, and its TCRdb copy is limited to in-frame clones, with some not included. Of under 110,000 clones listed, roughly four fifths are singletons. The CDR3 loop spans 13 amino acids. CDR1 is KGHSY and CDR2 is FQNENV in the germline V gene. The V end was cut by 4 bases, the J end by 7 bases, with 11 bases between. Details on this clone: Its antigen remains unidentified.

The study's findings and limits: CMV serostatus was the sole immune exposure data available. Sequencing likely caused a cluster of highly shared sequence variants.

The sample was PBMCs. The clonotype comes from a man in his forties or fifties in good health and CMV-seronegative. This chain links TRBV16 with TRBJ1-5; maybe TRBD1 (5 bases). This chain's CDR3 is CASSLSGGQPQHF. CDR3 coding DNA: TGTGCCAGCAGCCTAAGTGGGGGGCAGCCCCAGCATTTT.